The 27 T cell receptor beta chains below come from one sample, sequenced in a study of T cells in Graves' hyperthyroidism and ophthalmopathy. Amplification of TCR beta CDR3 regions was performed using RNA transcripts as template. The HTBI primer set served for first-round RT-PCR of the TCR CDR3. TCRdb re-derived calls from the multiplex PCR reads in MiXCR, one entry per CDR3 protein. The sample lists 500,000 to 650,000 distinct CDR3 sequences, 46% seen once, with 44% in the top ten. Sequences were obtained from peripheral blood or thyroid tissue (not recorded which). These receptors all come from an adult woman with Graves' disease, either hyperthyroidism or ophthalmopathy (not recorded which).

V usage is TRBV19 and J usage is TRBJ2-7; 13 bases map to TRBD2. CDR3 length: 17 residues. The V gene's germline CDR1 is LNHDA and CDR2 SQIVND (reference sequence). The ends lost 6 bases at V and 0 bases at J; junction bases unmatched: 8. CDR3 bases: TGTGCCAGTAGCGCGCACGGGACTAGCGGGGTCTCCTACGAGCAGTACTTC. Residues: CASSAHGTSGVSYEQYF.

This clonotype has at least ten counts. The chain employs TRBV6-2 or TRBV6-3 and TRBJ1-6, with 10 nucleotides matching TRBD1. Germline lookup yields CDR1 MNHEY and CDR2 SVGEGT. J gave up 12 bases and V 10 bases, and 12 bases lay outside the gene matches. This CDR3 is built from 14 residues. Written as DNA, the CDR3 is TGTGCCACCAAATCCGGGACAGGGGAATTACCCCTCCACTTT. It encodes CATKSGTGELPLHF.

The table lists this clonotype with many counts. The rearrangement uses TRBV15 and TRBJ2-7; 11 bases agree with TRBD2. V trimming: 1 base; J trimming: 3 bases; junction bases outside the gene matches: 8. The CDR3 runs 17 residues. The V gene's germline CDR1 is LNHNV and CDR2 YYDKDF (reference sequence). This CDR3 is CATSRGFGTSGGYEQYF. CDR3 in DNA: TGTGCCACCAGCAGAGGATTTGGGACTAGCGGCGGCTACGAGCAGTACTTC.

A word on this clonotype: With a much larger clone just one base away, this may be a read error. V is TRBV7-2 and J is TRBJ2-7; 10 bases align to TRBD2. The V gene's germline CDR1 is SGHTA and CDR2 FQGNSA. The CDR3 length is 15 residues. The CDR3 DNA reads TGTGCCAGAAGCTCGCCTAGCGGGAGCCGTTACGAGCAGTACTTC. This translates into CARSSPSGSRYEQYF. The full variable domain, with the rest looked up from reference TRBV7-2 and TRBJ2-7, is GAGVSQSPSNKVTEKGKDVELRCDPISGHTALYWYRQSLGQGLEFLIYFQGNSAPDKSGLPSDRFSAERTGGSVSTLTIQRTQQEDSAVYLCARSSPSGSRYEQYFGPGTRLTVT.

This clonotype was observed many times. V and J are TRBV19 and TRBJ1-1; D unclear. Germline CDR1 and CDR2: LNHDA and SQIVND (reference sequence). This CDR3 comprises 13 residues. Trimming took 7 bases from V and 1 from J, leaving 10 bases between them. DNA of the CDR3: TGTGCCAGTAATCGGGCGGGGAACACTGAAGCTTTCTTT. Translating it yields CASNRAGNTEAFF. The full variable domain, rest sourced from reference TRBV19 and TRBJ1-1, is DGGITQSPKYLFRKEGQNVTLSCEQNLNHDAMYWYRQDPGQGLRLIYYSQIVNDFQKGDIAEGYSVSREKKESFPLTVTSAQKNPTAFYLCASNRAGNTEAFFGQGTRLTVV.

The chain joins TRBV6-1 to TRBJ1-6, with D maybe TRBD1 (6 bases). This CDR3 is 14 amino acids long. Germline lookup yields CDR1 MNHNS and CDR2 SASEGT. Trimming stripped 3 bases from V and 7 bases from J, with 10 bases between. The CDR3 DNA reads TGTGCCAGCAGTGAGGCAGGGGACAATTCACCCCTCCACTTT. This translates into CASSEAGDNSPLHF.

The chain carries TRBV5-1 and TRBJ2-7; TRBD1 or TRBD2 may be the D gene (5 bases each). Germline lookup yields CDR1 SGHRS and CDR2 YFSETQ. The V and J ends lost 3 bases and 5 bases respectively, with 12 bases between them. The CDR3 has 13 residues. The CDR3 protein is CASSYTGTHEQYF. Written as DNA, the CDR3 is TGCGCCAGCAGCTATACGGGGACGCACGAGCAGTACTTC.

There are a few counts of this clonotype. The chain has TRBV2 and TRBJ1-4; D remains ambiguous. V lost 5 bases and J lost 11, with 12 bases in between. This CDR3 is built from 12 residues. Germline loops: CDR1 SNHLY, CDR2 FYNNEI. The DNA for the CDR3 is TGTGCCAGCAGTCTAGGTGGAGATAAACTGTTTTTT. Translated, it gives CASSLGGDKLFF.

In its sample, this clonotype was seen many times. The V gene is TRBV5-4, the J gene TRBJ2-5; the D gene could be TRBD1 or TRBD2 (5 bases each). This CDR3 region has 13 residues. The V gene lost 4 bases and the J gene lost 9 bases, with 16 bases spanning the gap. CDR1 is SGHNT and CDR2 is YYREEE in the germline V gene (reference sequence). CDR3 nucleotides: TGTGCCAGCAGCATCGACAGCCCCGGGGCCCAGTACTTC. Amino acids: CASSIDSPGAQYF.

In its sample, this clonotype was seen a few times. This chain connects TRBV20-1 to TRBJ1-6; the D is unclear. V shed 2 bases and J shed 10 bases, with 12 bases lying between them. Germline V gene lookup returns CDR1 DFQATT and CDR2 SNEGSKA (reference sequence). This CDR3 is 13 amino acids long. This CDR3 is CSARRELGSPLHF. Written as DNA, the CDR3 is TGCAGTGCTAGAAGGGAATTGGGGTCACCCCTCCACTTT.

This clonotype was found many times. The chain is built from TRBV6-2 or TRBV6-3 and TRBJ1-5; D gene ambiguous. Germline V gene sequence: CDR1 MNHEY, CDR2 SVGEGT. This CDR3 contains 16 residues. Trimming pared 5 bases from V and 7 bases from J, leaving 21 bases between. The CDR3 protein is CASSTFQVRSRQPQHF. In nucleotides, the CDR3 is TGTGCCAGCAGTACCTTTCAAGTACGATCAAGGCAGCCCCAGCATTTT.

This clonotype occurred many times. This sequence joins TRBV2 and TRBJ2-5; perhaps D is TRBD1 or TRBD2 (5 bases each). Germline V gene lookup returns CDR1 SNHLY and CDR2 FYNNEI. CDR3 length: 13 residues. Trimming took 4 bases from V and 4 from J, leaving 10 bases between them. CDR3 DNA: TGTGCCAGCAGTGTAGGGGACCGAGAGACCCAGTACTTC. Residues: CASSVGDRETQYF.

The sample holds many counts of this clonotype. The chain employs TRBV4-1 and TRBJ1-2; D gene ambiguous. From germline, CDR1 is MGHRA and CDR2 YSYEKL. Trimming took off 4 bases at V and 1 base at J, with 13 bases between the two ends. The length of the CDR3 is 15 residues. CDR3 nucleotides: TGCGCCAGCAGCCCCCCCGGCCAGGTTAACTATGGCTACACCTTC. Translating gives CASSPPGQVNYGYTF.

The rearrangement joins TRBV4-1 to TRBJ2-6, with D unclear. The CDR3 length is 16 residues. Germline V gene data show CDR1 as MGHRA and CDR2 as YSYEKL. V was clipped by 1 base and J by 2 bases, with 9 bases between them. The CDR3 loop is CASSQGPSAGANVLTF. The CDR3 DNA follows: TGCGCCAGCAGCCAAGGACCCAGCGCTGGGGCCAACGTCCTGACTTTC.

The rearrangement uses TRBV10-3 and TRBJ2-7; no firm D call. The V gene lost 4 bases and the J gene lost 4 bases, with 11 bases spanning the gap. Germline V gene data show CDR1 as ENHRY and CDR2 as SYGVKD. The CDR3 covers 13 residues. The CDR3 DNA is TGTGCCATCAGTGTAACCCCTGGGTACGAGCAGTACTTC. As protein: CAISVTPGYEQYF.

This clonotype came up many times. V usage is TRBV19 and J usage is TRBJ1-5, with TRBD1 as a possible D gene (5 bases). The germline V gene encodes CDR1 LNHDA and CDR2 SQIVND (reference sequence). The CDR3 length is 14 residues. Trimming shortened V by 8 bases and J by 5 bases, and 16 bases separated the two germline ends. CDR3 region: CASADTLRHQPQHF. As DNA, the CDR3 is TGTGCCAGTGCGGACACCCTCAGGCATCAGCCCCAGCATTTT.

This clonotype was observed at least ten times. The CDR3 loop reads CSVGTGEGQPQHF. The CDR3 DNA reads as TGCAGCGTTGGGACAGGGGAGGGACAGCCCCAGCATTTT. The V and J genes are TRBV29-1 and TRBJ1-5, with 9 positions matching TRBD1. The CDR3 sequence is 13 residues long. Losses at the gene ends were 4 bases for V and 7 bases for J; bases not matched to a gene: 5. Germline CDR1 and CDR2: SQVTM and ANQGSEA.

The V gene is TRBV7-9, the J gene TRBJ2-7; TRBD1 aligns across 9 bases. The V segment lost 6 bases and the J segment 1 base; nucleotides outside the gene matches: 10. CDR3 length: 16 amino acids. From germline, CDR1 is SEHNR and CDR2 FQNEAQ (reference sequence). The CDR3 DNA sequence: TGTGCCAGCAGTAAGTATGGACAGGGGACTTCCTACGAGCAGTACTTC. Protein sequence: CASSKYGQGTSYEQYF.

The gene calls are TRBV7-9 and TRBJ2-1; 7 bases map to TRBD1. The CDR3 has 13 amino acids. The germline CDR1 and CDR2 sequences are SEHNR and FQNEAQ (reference sequence). Germline trimming cut 5 bases from V and 6 bases from J; bases unmatched to any gene: 4. CDR3 residues: CASSVTGANEQFF. DNA for the CDR3: TGTGCCAGCAGCGTAACAGGGGCCAATGAGCAGTTCTTC.

The chain joins TRBV2 to TRBJ1-2, with 9 bases that match TRBD1. With 7 bases clipped from V and 8 bases from J, the junction kept 8 bases outside the gene matches. CDR1 SNHLY and CDR2 FYNNEI come from the germline V gene. This CDR3 has 13 residues. The CDR3 DNA follows: TGTGCCAGCACCGCCGGGACAGGGAAAGGCTACACCTTC. This translates into CASTAGTGKGYTF.

The chain links TRBV10-2 to TRBJ1-2, with D perhaps matching TRBD1 (5 bases). Between the trimmed V and J ends, which lost 0 bases and 9 bases, there was a span of 11 bases. In germline, CDR1 is WSHSY, CDR2 SAAADI. The CDR3 totals 13 residues. The CDR3 sequence is CASSESAGKSYTF. CDR3 nucleotides: TGCGCCAGCAGTGAGTCGGCAGGGAAGAGCTACACCTTC.

V gene TRBV7-9 combines with J gene TRBJ1-1, with D perhaps TRBD1 (5 bases). The germline gives CDR1 SEHNR, CDR2 FQNEAQ (reference sequence). The CDR3 loop spans 12 amino acids. Trimming removed 5 bases at V and 6 bases at J, with 10 bases between. For the CDR3, the DNA is TGTGCCAGCAGCCAAGGGACCTCTGAAGCTTTCTTT. Translation: CASSQGTSEAFF.

In DNA, the CDR3 is TGTGCCAGCAGCCTCCGTCGCGGAGCCTATGGCTACACCTTC. It specifies CASSLRRGAYGYTF. This chain joins TRBV7-8 and TRBJ1-2, with D unresolved. Trimming cost V 5 bases and J 4 bases, with 14 bases left between them. Looked up from germline, CDR1 is SGHVS and CDR2 is FQNEAQ. This CDR3 spans 14 amino acids.

This clonotype appeared many times. CDR3 in amino acids: CASSLGSRGGEYEQYF. Written as DNA, the CDR3 is TGTGCCAGCAGCTTAGGTTCCCGGGGAGGGGAGTACGAGCAGTACTTC. J is TRBJ2-7 and V is TRBV7-6; 7 nucleotides agree with TRBD2. The CDR3 loop spans 16 amino acids. Germline CDR1 is SGHVS and CDR2 is FNYEAQ. Losses at the gene ends were 1 base for V and 4 bases for J; bases not matched to a gene: 10.

This clonotype appeared many times. The chain uses TRBV7-8 and TRBJ2-3; no definite D call. The V and J ends lost 7 bases and 3 bases respectively, with 11 bases between them. CDR1 is SGHVS, CDR2 FQNEAQ, per germline. CDR3 length: 13 residues. CDR3 nucleotide sequence: TGTGCCAGCACCCAAACGGCAACAGATACGCAGTATTTT. Its protein is CASTQTATDTQYF.

The CDR3 spells CASSQDRAWGQYF. The CDR3 DNA reads as TGCGCCAGCAGCCAGGACCGCGCCTGGGGGCAGTACTTC. The rearrangement links TRBV5-1 to TRBJ2-7; D gene uncertain. This CDR3 spans 13 amino acids. The germline gives CDR1 SGHRS, CDR2 YFSETQ. The ends were cut back, 4 bases at V and 9 bases at J, with 17 bases in the middle.

This clonotype showed up many times. The V and J genes are TRBV12-3 or TRBV12-4 and TRBJ2-2; D gene uncertain. Trimming cost V 4 bases and J 3 bases, with 3 bases left between them. This CDR3 region has 12 residues. This chain's CDR3 is CASSYYTGELFF. The CDR3 DNA is TGTGCCAGCAGTTATTACACCGGGGAGCTGTTTTTT.